What follows is one TCR beta chain and its context. Its antigen remains unidentified. This sample is part of a study of CD8+CD57+ T cells in acquired aplastic anemia. Turning to the study itself: Isolated CD4+ and CD8+ cells, once sorted, yielded DNA averaging roughly 3.2 ug. Healthy donor sequencing depth: some 10 million CD4+, 11 million to 13 million CD8+ reads. Study outcomes and limitations: In CD8+ cells, Simpson's diversity showed no significant difference between patients and controls. Shared by patients and controls, around 27 CD8+ CDR3s were abundant in patients.

CDR3 length: 13 amino acids. V was trimmed by 7 bases and J by 1 base, leaving 13 bases between them. Germline assignment: CDR1 SQVTM and CDR2 ANQGSEA. Profiling that covered TCR beta VDJ and CDR3 relied on genomic DNA as its template. A single record per CDR3 protein comes from TCRdb applying MiXCR to the reads. The sample shows about 190,000 distinct CDR3 sequences, roughly half of them seen only once. Sequenced sample: sorted CD4+, CD8+, or CD8+CD57+ T cells (not recorded which) from PBMCs. This clonotype was obtained from a human donor in good health, serving as a control. The chain recombines TRBV29-1 with TRBJ1-1, with D possibly being TRBD1 (6 bases). The CDR3 nucleotides read TGCAGCGACCCGGGGGCTGGGAACACTGAAGCTTTCTTT. Translated, it gives CSDPGAGNTEAFF. The entire variable domain, with the rest obtained from reference TRBV29-1 and TRBJ1-1, is as follows: SAVISQKPSRDICQRGTSLTIQCQVDSQVTMMFWYRQQPGQSLTLIATANQGSEATYESGFVIDKFPISRPNLTFSTLTVSNMSPEDSSIYLCSDPGAGNTEAFFGQGTRLTVV.